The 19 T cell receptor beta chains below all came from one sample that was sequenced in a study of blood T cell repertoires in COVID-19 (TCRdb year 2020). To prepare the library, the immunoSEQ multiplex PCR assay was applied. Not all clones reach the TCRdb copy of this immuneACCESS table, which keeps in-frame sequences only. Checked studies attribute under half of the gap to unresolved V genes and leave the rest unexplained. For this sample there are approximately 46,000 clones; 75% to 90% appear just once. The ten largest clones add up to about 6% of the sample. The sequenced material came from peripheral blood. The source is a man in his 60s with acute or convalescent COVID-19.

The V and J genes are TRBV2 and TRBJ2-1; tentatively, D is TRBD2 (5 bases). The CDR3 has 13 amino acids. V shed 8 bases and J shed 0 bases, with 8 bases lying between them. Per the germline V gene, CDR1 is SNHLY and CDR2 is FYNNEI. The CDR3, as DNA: TGTGCCAGCGGAGCGGTCTCCTACAATGAGCAGTTCTTC. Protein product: CASGAVSYNEQFF.

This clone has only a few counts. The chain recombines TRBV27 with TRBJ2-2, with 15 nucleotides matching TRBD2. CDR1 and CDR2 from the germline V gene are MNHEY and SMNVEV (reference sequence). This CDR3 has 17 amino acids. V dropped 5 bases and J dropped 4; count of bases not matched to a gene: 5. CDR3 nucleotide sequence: TGTGCCAGCAGTCTGGGACTAGCGGGAGGTCGCACCGGGGAGCTGTTTTTT. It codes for CASSLGLAGGRTGELFF.

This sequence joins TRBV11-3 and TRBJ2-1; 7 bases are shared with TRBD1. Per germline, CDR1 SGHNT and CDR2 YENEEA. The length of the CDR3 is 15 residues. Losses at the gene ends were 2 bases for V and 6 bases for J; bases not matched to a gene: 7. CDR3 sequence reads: CASSLTGEWANEQFF. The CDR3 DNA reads TGTGCCAGCAGCTTAACAGGGGAGTGGGCCAATGAGCAGTTCTTC. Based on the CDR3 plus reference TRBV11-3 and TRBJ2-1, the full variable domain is EAGVVQSPRYKIIEKKQPVAFWCNPISGHNTLYWYLQNLGQGPELLIRYENEEAVDDSQLPKDRFSAERLKGVDSTLKIQPAELGDSAVYLCASSLTGEWANEQFFGPGTRLTVL.

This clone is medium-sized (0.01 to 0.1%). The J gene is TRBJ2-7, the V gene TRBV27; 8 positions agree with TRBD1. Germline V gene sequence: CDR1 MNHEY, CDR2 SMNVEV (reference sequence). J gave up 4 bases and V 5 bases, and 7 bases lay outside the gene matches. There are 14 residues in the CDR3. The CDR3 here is CASSKDRAGYEQYF. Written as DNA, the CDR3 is TGTGCCAGCAGTAAGGACAGGGCCGGGTACGAGCAGTACTTC.

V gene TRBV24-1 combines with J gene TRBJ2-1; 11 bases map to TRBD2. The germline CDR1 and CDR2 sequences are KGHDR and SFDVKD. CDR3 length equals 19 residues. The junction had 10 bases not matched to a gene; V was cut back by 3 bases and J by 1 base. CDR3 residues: CATSDRLSTSGKSYNEQFF. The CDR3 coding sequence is TGTGCCACCAGTGATCGACTCTCGACTAGCGGGAAGTCCTACAATGAGCAGTTCTTC.

CDR3 amino acids: CASRRGGNEKLFF. As DNA, the CDR3 is TGTGCCAGCAGAAGGGGCGGCAATGAAAAACTGTTTTTT. The chain is built from TRBV28 and TRBJ1-4; weak D call: TRBD1 (5 bases). Germline-derived CDR1 and CDR2 are MDHEN and SYDVKM. V was pared by 6 bases and J by 5 bases, with 10 bases between. There are 13 residues in the CDR3.

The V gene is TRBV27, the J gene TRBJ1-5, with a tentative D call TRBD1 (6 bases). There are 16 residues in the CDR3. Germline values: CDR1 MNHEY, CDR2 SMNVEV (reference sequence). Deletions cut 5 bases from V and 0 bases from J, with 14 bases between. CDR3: CASSPARGTSNQPQHF. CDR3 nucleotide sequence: TGTGCCAGCAGTCCGGCCAGGGGAACTAGCAATCAGCCCCAGCATTTT.

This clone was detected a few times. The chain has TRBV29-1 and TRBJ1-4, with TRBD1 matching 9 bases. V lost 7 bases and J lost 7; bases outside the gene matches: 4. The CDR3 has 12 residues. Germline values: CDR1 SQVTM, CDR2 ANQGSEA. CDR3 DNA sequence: TGCAGCGCTGAGACAGGGGGTGAAAAACTGTTTTTT. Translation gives CSAETGGEKLFF.

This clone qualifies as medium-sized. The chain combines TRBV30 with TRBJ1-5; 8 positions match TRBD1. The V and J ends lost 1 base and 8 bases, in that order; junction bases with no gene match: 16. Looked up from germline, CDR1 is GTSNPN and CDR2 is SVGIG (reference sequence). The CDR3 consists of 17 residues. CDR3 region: CAWSATGVGLHAEPQHF. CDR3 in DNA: TGTGCCTGGAGTGCGACAGGGGTTGGATTGCACGCGGAGCCCCAGCATTTT.

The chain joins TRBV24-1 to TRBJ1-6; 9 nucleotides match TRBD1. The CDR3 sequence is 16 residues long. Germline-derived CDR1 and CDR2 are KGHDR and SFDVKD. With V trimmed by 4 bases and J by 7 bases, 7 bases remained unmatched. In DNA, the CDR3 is TGTGCCACCAGTGACTCCGGACAGGGGCGCAATTCACCCCTCCACTTT. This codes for CATSDSGQGRNSPLHF.

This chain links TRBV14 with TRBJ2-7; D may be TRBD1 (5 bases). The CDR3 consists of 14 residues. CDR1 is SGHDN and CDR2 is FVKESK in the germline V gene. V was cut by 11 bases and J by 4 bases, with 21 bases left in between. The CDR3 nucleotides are TGTGCCGGACACCTGGGGCTGGACAAGTACGAGCAGTACTTC. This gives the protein CAGHLGLDKYEQYF.

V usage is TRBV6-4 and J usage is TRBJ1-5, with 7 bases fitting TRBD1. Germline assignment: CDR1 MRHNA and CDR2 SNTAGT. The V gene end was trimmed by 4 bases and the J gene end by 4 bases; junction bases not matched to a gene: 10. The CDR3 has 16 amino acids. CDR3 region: CASSGRQGWGNQPQHF. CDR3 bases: TGTGCCAGCAGTGGGAGACAGGGATGGGGGAATCAGCCCCAGCATTTT.

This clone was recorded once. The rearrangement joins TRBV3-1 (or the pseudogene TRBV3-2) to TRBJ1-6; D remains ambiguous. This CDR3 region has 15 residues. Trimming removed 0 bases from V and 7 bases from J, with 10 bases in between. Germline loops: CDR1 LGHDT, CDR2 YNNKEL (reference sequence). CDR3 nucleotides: TGTGCCAGCAGCCAAGAAGCCGGGTTCAATTCACCCCTCCACTTT. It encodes CASSQEAGFNSPLHF.

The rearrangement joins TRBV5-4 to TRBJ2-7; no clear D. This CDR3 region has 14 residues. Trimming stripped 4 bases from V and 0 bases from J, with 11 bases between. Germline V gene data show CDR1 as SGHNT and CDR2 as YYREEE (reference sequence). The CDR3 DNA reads TGTGCCAGCAGCCTACAACAGAGCTCCTACGAGCAGTACTTC. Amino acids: CASSLQQSSYEQYF.

CDR3 loop: CASSPPGRTTQYF. The CDR3 region has the DNA TGTGCCAGCAGCCCTCCTGGTAGGACAACTCAATATTTT. The J gene is TRBJ2-3, the V gene TRBV5-4, with D tentatively TRBD1 (5 bases). The CDR3 contains 13 residues. V was cut by 4 bases and J by 15 bases, with 21 bases left in between. Germline V gene lookup returns CDR1 SGHNT and CDR2 YYREEE (reference sequence).

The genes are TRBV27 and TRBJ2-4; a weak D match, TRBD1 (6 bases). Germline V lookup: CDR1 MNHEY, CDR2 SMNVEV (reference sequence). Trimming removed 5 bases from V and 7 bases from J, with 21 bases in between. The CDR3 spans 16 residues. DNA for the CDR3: TGTGCCAGCAGTCGTACCAGGGGTGCCCCCGTTAACATTCAGTACTTC. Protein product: CASSRTRGAPVNIQYF.

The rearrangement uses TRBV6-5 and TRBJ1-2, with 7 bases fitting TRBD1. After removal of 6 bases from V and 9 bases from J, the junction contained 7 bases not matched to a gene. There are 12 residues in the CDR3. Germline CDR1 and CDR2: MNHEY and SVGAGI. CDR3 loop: CASRKDRSSYTF. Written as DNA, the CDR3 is TGTGCCAGCAGGAAGGACAGGTCTAGCTACACCTTC.

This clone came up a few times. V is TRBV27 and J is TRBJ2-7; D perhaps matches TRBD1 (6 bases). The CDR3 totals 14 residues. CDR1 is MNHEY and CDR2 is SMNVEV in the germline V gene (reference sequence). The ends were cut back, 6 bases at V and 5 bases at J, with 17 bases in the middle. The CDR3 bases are TGTGCCAGCAGCCTTAACAGGGTGTGGGACGAGCAGTACTTC. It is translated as CASSLNRVWDEQYF.

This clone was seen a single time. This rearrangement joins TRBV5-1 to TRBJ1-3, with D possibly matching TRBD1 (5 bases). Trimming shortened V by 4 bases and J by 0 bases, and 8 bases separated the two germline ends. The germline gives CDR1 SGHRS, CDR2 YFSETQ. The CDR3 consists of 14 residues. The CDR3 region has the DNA TGCGCCAGCAGCGGGGGGGACTCTGGAAACACCATATATTTT. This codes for CASSGGDSGNTIYF.